This T cell receptor (beta chain) was captured in a study of blood T cell repertoires in COVID-19. Study overall: PBMCs, B-cell-depleted T cells, or T cells were the source of the cDNA or gDNA that made up the material.

Sequencing used immunoSEQ multiplex PCR; TCRdb keeps in-frame clones, though not all of them. There are around 130,000 clones in the sample; 75% to 90% occur only once, and about 27% lies in the top ten. This CDR3 has 17 amino acids. CDR1 is LNHDA, CDR2 SQIVND, per germline (reference sequence). The V gene end was trimmed by 5 bases and the J gene end by 5 bases; junction bases not matched to a gene: 7. Sequencing was performed on peripheral blood. The chain combines TRBV19 with TRBJ2-3, with 16 bases fitting TRBD2. The clonotype was recovered from a man aged 65-85 years with active or convalescent COVID-19. In DNA, the CDR3 is TGTGCCAGTAGTTTGGGACTAGCGGGAGGGCCAGGAGATACGCAGTATTTT. Amino acid sequence: CASSLGLAGGPGDTQYF.